This T cell receptor beta chain was sequenced during a study of spatial heterogeneity in lung cancer. For the study at large: There were, on average, more than nine raw-read appearances for each unique TCR and UMI combination.

Time point of the sample: sample taken at primary tumor resection. The authors sequenced whole RNA from tumor, nontumor lung or frozen PBMC without sorting. The V and J ends lost 7 bases and 0 bases respectively, with 13 bases between them. In germline, CDR1 is MNHEY, CDR2 SVGEGT. The CDR3 runs to 15 residues. TCRdb re-analysed the 5' RACE reads in MiXCR, keeping a single row per CDR3 protein. The table includes approximately 11,000 distinct CDR3 sequences, about 24% detected once. Of note for this clonotype: Its specificity is not known.

Overall study results and limits: Detection of ubiquitous tumor TCRs in blood was higher at resection than follow-up.

The TCR comes from a female donor with early-stage non-small cell lung cancer. This sample comprised PBMCs, obtained at surgery. V is TRBV6-2 or TRBV6-3 and J is TRBJ1-5; no firm D call. The CDR3: CASNDERDSNQPQHF. The CDR3 DNA sequence: TGTGCCAGCAACGATGAAAGGGATAGCAATCAGCCCCAGCATTTT.